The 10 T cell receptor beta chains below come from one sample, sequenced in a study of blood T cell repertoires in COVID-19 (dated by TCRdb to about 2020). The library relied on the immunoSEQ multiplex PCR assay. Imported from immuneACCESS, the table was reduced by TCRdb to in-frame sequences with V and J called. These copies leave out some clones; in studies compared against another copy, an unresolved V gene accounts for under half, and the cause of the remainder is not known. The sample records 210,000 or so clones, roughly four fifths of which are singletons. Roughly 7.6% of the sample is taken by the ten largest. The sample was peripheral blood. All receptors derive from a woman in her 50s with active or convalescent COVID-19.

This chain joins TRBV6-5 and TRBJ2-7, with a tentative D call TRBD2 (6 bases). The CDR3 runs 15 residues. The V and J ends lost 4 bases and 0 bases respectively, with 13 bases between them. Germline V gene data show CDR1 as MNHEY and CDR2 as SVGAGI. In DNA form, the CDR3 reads TGTGCCAGCAGTTCCCTGGAGGGCCACTCCTACGAGCAGTACTTC. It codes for CASSSLEGHSYEQYF.

The CDR3 loop reads CASSQLGTAEYGYTF. The CDR3 DNA reads TGTGCCAGCAGCCAGCTAGGGACAGCTGAATATGGCTACACCTTC. The J gene is TRBJ1-2, the V gene TRBV3-1 (or the pseudogene TRBV3-2); TRBD1 matches 7 bases. This CDR3 is 15 amino acids long. The germline V gene has CDR1 LGHDT and CDR2 YNNKEL (reference sequence). V was pared by 3 bases and J by 5 bases, with 9 bases of the junction left unmatched.

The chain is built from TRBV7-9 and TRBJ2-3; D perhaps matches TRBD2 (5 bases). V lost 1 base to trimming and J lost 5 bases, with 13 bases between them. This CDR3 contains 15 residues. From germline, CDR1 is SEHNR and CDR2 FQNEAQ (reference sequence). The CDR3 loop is CASSLVVERGDTQYF. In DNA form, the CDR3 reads TGTGCCAGCAGCTTAGTAGTTGAACGGGGAGATACGCAGTATTTT.

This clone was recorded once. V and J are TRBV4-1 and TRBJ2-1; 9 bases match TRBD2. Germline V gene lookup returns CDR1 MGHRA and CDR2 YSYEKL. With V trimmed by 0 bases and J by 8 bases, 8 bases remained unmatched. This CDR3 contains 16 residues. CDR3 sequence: CASSQESSGGRDEQFF. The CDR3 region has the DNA TGCGCCAGCAGCCAAGAGTCAAGCGGGGGGAGAGATGAGCAGTTCTTC.

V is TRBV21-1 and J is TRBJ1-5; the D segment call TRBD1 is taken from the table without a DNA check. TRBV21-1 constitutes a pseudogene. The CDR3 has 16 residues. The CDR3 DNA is TGTGCCAGCAGCAAGGAGGGACAGGGACGGAATCAGCCCCAGCATTTT. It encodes CASSKEGQGRNQPQHF.

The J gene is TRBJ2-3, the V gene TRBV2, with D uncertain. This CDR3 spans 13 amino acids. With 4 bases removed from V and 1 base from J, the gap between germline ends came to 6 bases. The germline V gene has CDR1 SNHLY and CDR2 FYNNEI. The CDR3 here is CASSVERTDTQYF. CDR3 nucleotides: TGTGCCAGCAGTGTCGAGCGCACAGATACGCAGTATTTT.

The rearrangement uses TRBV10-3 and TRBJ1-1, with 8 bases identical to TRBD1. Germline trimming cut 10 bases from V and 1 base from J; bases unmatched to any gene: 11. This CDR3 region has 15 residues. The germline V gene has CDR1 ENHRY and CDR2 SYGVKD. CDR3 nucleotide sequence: TGTGCCACCGTTAAGGACAGGGCGGGGAACACTGAAGCTTTCTTT. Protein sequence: CATVKDRAGNTEAFF.

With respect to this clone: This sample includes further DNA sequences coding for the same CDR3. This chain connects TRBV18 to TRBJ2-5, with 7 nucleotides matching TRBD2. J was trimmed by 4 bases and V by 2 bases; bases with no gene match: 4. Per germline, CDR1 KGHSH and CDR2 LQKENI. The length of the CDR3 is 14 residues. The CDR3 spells CASSPNPGGETQYF. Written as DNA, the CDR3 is TGTGCCAGCTCACCAAATCCGGGGGGAGAGACCCAGTACTTC.

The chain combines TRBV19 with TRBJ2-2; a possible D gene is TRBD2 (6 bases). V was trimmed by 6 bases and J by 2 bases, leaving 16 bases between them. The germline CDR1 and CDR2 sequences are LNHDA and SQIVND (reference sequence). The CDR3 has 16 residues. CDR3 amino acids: CASRGGAGYNTGELFF. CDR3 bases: TGTGCCAGTAGAGGCGGCGCGGGGTATAACACCGGGGAGCTGTTTTTT.

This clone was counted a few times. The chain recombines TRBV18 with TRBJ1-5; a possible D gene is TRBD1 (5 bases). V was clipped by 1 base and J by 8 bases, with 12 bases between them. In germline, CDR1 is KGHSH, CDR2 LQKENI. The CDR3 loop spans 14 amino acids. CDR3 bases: TGTGCCAGCTCACCACGGGACTCTCGGGAGCCCCAGCATTTT. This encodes CASSPRDSREPQHF.